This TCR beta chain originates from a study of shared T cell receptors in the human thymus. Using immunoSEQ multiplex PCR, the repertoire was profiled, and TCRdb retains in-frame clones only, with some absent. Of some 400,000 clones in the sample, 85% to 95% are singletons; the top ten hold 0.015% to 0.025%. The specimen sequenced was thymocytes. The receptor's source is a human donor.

The CDR3, as DNA: TGCAGTGAGGACCGAGAGACCCAGTACTTC. Translated, it gives CSEDRETQYF. This sequence joins TRBV20-1 and TRBJ2-5; D remains unclear. Per germline, CDR1 DFQATT and CDR2 SNEGSKA (reference sequence). The germline V and J ends were trimmed by 7 bases and 4 bases, with 7 bases remaining between them. There are 10 residues in the CDR3.